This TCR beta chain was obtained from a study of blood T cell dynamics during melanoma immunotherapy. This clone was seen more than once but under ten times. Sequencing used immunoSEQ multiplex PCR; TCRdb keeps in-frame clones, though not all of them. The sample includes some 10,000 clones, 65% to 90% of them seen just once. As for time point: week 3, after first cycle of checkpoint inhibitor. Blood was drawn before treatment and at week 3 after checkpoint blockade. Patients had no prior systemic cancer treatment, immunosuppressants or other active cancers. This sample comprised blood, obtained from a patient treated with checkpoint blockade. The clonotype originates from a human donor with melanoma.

The CDR3: CASSLWQGGNEQFF. DNA of the CDR3: TGTGCCAGCAGCTTATGGCAGGGTGGGAATGAGCAGTTCTTC. The V call is TRBV7-2, the J call TRBJ2-1; possible D gene TRBD1, 5 bases. CDR3 length: 14 residues. V gave up 2 bases and J gave up 7 bases, with 12 bases separating them. CDR1 and CDR2 (germline): SGHTA, FQGNSA.